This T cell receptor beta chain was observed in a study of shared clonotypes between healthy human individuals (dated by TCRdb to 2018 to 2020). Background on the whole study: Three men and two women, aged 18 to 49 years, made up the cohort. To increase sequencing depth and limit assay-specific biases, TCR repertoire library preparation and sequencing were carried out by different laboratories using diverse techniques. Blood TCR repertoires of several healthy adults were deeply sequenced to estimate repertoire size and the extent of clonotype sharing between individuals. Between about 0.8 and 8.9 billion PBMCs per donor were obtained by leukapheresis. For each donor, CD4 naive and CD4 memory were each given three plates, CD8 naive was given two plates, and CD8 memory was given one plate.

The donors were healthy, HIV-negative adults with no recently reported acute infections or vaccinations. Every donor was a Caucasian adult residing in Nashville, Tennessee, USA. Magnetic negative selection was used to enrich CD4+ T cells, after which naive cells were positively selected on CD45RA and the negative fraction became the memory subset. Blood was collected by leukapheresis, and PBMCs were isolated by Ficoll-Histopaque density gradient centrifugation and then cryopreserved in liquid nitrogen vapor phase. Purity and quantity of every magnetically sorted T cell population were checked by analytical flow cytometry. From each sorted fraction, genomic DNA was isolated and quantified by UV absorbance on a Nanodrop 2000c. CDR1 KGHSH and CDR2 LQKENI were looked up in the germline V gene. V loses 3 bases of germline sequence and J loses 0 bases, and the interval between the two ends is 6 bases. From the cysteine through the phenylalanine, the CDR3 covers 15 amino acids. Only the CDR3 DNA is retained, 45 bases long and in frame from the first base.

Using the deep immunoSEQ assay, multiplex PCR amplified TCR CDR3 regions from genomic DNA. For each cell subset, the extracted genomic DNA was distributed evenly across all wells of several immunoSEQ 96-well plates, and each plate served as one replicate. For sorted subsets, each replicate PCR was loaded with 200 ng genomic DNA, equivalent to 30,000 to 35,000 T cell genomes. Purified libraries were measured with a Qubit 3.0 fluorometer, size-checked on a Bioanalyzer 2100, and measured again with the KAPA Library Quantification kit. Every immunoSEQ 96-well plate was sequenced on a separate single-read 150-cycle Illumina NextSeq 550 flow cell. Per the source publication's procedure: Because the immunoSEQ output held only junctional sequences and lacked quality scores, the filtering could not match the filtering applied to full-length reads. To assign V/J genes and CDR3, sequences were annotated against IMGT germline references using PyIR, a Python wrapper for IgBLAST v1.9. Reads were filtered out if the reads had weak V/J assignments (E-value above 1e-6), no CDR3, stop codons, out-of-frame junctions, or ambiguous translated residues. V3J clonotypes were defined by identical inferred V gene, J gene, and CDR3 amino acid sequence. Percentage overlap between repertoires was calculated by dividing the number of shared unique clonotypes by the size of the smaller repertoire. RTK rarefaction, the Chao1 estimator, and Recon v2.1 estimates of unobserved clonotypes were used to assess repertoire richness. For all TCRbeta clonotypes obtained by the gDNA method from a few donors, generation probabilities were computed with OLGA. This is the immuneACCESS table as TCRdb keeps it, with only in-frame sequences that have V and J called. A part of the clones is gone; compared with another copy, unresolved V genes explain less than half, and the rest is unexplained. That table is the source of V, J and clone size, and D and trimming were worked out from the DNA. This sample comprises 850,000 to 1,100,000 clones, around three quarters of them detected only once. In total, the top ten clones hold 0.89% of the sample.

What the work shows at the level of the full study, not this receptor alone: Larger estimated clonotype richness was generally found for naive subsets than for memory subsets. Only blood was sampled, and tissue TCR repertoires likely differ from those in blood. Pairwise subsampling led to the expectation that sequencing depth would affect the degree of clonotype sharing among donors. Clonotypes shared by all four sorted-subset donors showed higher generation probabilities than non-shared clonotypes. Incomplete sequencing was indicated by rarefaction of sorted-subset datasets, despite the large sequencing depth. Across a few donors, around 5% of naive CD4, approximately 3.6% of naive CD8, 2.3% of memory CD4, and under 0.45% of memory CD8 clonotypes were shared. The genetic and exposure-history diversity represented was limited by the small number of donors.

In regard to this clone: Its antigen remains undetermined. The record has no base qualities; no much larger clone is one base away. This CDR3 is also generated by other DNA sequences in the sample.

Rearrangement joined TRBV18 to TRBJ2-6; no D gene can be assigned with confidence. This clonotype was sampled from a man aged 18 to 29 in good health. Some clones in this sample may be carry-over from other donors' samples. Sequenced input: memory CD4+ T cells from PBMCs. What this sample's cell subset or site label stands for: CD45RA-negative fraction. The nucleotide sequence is TGTGCCAGCTCACCCGCGAGCTCTGGGGCCAACGTCCTGACTTTC. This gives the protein CASSPASSGANVLTF.